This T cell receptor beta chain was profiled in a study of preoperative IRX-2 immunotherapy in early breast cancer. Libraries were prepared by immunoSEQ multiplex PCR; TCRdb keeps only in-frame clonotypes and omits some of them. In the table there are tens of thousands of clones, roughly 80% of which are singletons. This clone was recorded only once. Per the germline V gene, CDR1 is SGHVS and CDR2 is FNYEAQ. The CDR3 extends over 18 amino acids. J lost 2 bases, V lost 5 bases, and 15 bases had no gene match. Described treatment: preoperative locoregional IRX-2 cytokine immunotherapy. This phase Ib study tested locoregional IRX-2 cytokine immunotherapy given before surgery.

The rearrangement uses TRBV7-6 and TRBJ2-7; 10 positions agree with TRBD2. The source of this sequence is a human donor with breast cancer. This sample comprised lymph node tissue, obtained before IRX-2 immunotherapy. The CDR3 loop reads CASSQDQPGLAFTYEQYF. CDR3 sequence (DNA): TGTGCCAGCAGCCAAGATCAACCGGGACTAGCGTTTACCTACGAGCAGTACTTC.